The clone carrying this T cell receptor (beta chain) showed up many times. Its matching antigen is unknown. Trimming stripped 1 base from V and 5 bases from J, with 14 bases between. Germline CDR1 SGHTA, CDR2 FQGNSA. The CDR3 covers 15 residues. The data originate from a study of blood T cells in healthy people across ages. Study-level points and caveats: A roughly linear fall in TCR beta diversity per million T cells was seen with increasing age. Among long-lived donors, naive CD4+ cells were more numerous and diversity higher than in aged donors.

A J-beta primer mix and a sample-barcoded 5' primer were used in a second PCR of about 7 to 12 cycles. A template-switch adaptor with 12 random nucleotides tagged each cDNA molecule. TCRdb ran MiXCR on the 5' RACE reads and lists one entry per CDR3 protein. This table holds approximately 800,000 distinct CDR3 sequences, approximately 65% found once. Researchers collected around 10 milliliters of peripheral blood from every single donor. The receptor's source is a man aged 25 to 45 in good health. The sample was blood. The V gene is TRBV7-2, the J gene TRBJ1-2; tentative D call: TRBD1 (6 bases). The CDR3 DNA is TGTGCCAGCAGCTTAGGGCAGGGGAGGGGGTATGGCTACACCTTC. Protein: CASSLGQGRGYGYTF.